This TCR beta chain was recorded in a study of human T cells and chemical hapten exposure. J gave up 2 bases and V 5 bases, and 1 base lay outside the gene matches. The CDR3 covers 16 residues. Time point described: patch test 3, about 24 weeks after DPC sensitization. As to treatment: therapeutic diphenylcyclopropenone sensitization with weekly scalp DPC. This clonotype came up many times. Its matching antigen is unknown. Original handling: The median was about 100,000 TCRs per sample, ranging roughly 23,224 to 690,600. TCRdb re-analysed the RACE reads in MiXCR, keeping a single row per CDR3 protein. For this entry, the V and J calls and clone size follow TCRdb and not the study's own pipeline. This repertoire shows some 62,000 distinct CDR3 sequences, about 10% found once; its top ten account for 2% to 3%. Overall study results and limits: Versus controls, significantly more large CDR3 similarity clusters arose from expanded TCRs. Alopecia was present in the donors, so their immune response may differ from healthy people's.

This chain links TRBV12-3 or TRBV12-4 with TRBJ2-1; 15 bases match TRBD2. The receptor was derived from a woman aged 25 to 39 with alopecia areata. Some clones in this sample may be carry-over from other donors' samples. The starting material was whole blood, obtained in connection with sensitization to the hapten diphenylcyclopropenone (DPC). CDR3 nucleotide sequence: TGTGCCAGCAGTAGGACTAGCGGGAGGGCCTACAATGAGCAGTTCTTC. Its protein product is CASSRTSGRAYNEQFF.